Listed below are T cell receptor beta chains from one sample, sequenced in a study of technical replicates of blood from a few donors. Produced via immunoSEQ multiplex PCR; TCRdb's table is partial and in-frame only. The sample has 65,000 to 85,000 clones; around nine tenths are singletons. The sequenced sample consisted of T cells isolated from PBMCs. The origin of the receptors is a human donor in good health. The CDR3 runs from the conserved cysteine through the conserved F or W. The D gene is left open where the match is weak. Rows may omit the clone size; those that give it use once, few, many or a size class.

cdr3_nt: TGTGCCAGCAGCACAGGTGCCCGGGAGGGAGGCTACACCTTC
cdr3_aa: CASSTGAREGGYTF
clone_size: -
j_call: TRBJ1-2
v_call: TRBV7-2
d_call: -

cdr3_nt: TGTGCCAGCAGCCCGCCGGGACAGCCCTACGAGCAGTACTTC
cdr3_aa: CASSPPGQPYEQYF
clone_size: -
j_call: TRBJ2-7
v_call: TRBV9
d_call: TRBD1

cdr3_nt: TGTGCCAGCAGCGCCCCTACTAGATTCGAGGAGCAGTACTTC
cdr3_aa: CASSAPTRFEEQYF
clone_size: -
j_call: TRBJ2-7
v_call: TRBV9
d_call: -

cdr3_nt: TGTGCCACCAGCAGCTCAAGACACCCTAACTATGGCTACACCTTC
cdr3_aa: CATSSSRHPNYGYTF
clone_size: -
j_call: TRBJ1-2
v_call: TRBV15
d_call: -

cdr3_nt: TGTGCCAGCAGCCAAACAGGGTACACTGAAGCTTTCTTT
cdr3_aa: CASSQTGYTEAFF
clone_size: once
j_call: TRBJ1-1
v_call: TRBV6-6
d_call: -

cdr3_nt: TGCGCCAGCAGCTTGTCCCGCAATGAGCAGTTCTTC
cdr3_aa: CASSLSRNEQFF
clone_size: -
j_call: TRBJ2-1
v_call: TRBV5-1
d_call: -

cdr3_nt: TGTGCCAGCAGCCAAACAGGGGGTGGCAATCAGCCCCAGCATTTT
cdr3_aa: CASSQTGGGNQPQHF
clone_size: -
j_call: TRBJ1-5
v_call: TRBV4-2
d_call: TRBD1

cdr3_nt: TGTGCCATCAAGGGGGACGGGCTCTATGGCTACACCTTC
cdr3_aa: CAIKGDGLYGYTF
clone_size: -
j_call: TRBJ1-2
v_call: TRBV10-3
d_call: -

cdr3_nt: TGTGCCAGCAGGGACGGAGGGTACGAGCAGTACTTC
cdr3_aa: CASRDGGYEQYF
clone_size: -
j_call: TRBJ2-7
v_call: TRBV6-1
d_call: -

cdr3_nt: TGTGCCAGCAGCGTACAGGGCAACACTGAAGCTTTCTTT
cdr3_aa: CASSVQGNTEAFF
clone_size: -
j_call: TRBJ1-1
v_call: TRBV27
d_call: -

cdr3_nt: TGTGCCAGCAGCTTAGCATATGATCAGCCCCAGCATTTT
cdr3_aa: CASSLAYDQPQHF
clone_size: -
j_call: TRBJ1-5
v_call: TRBV7-9
d_call: -

cdr3_nt: TGTGCCAGCAGCCCAATTGGTTACGCTGGCGGGAACACAGATACGCAGTATTTT
cdr3_aa: CASSPIGYAGGNTDTQYF
clone_size: -
j_call: TRBJ2-3
v_call: TRBV4-2
d_call: -

cdr3_nt: TGTGCCAGCAGCCCAGGGGGTCGGTCGGGGCGAGAGACCCAGTACTTC
cdr3_aa: CASSPGGRSGRETQYF
clone_size: -
j_call: TRBJ2-5
v_call: TRBV7-2
d_call: TRBD1

cdr3_nt: TGTGCCAGCAGCTTAGTTCTTGGAGATACCGGGGAGCTGTTTTTT
cdr3_aa: CASSLVLGDTGELFF
clone_size: few
j_call: TRBJ2-2
v_call: TRBV11-2
d_call: -

cdr3_nt: TGTGCCACCAGCAGCGAATGGAGTCAAGAGACCCAGTACTTC
cdr3_aa: CATSSEWSQETQYF
clone_size: few
j_call: TRBJ2-5
v_call: TRBV15
d_call: -

cdr3_nt: TGTGCCAGCAGGGGACAGGGGGACCAGCCCCAGCATTTT
cdr3_aa: CASRGQGDQPQHF
clone_size: -
j_call: TRBJ1-5
v_call: TRBV6-5
d_call: TRBD1

cdr3_nt: TGTGCCACCAGCAGAGATCTTACTCGGGATACGCAGTATTTT
cdr3_aa: CATSRDLTRDTQYF
clone_size: -
j_call: TRBJ2-3
v_call: TRBV15
d_call: -

cdr3_nt: TGTGCCAGCAGCCCGGACTACTTGGGGGGAGCTTTCTTT
cdr3_aa: CASSPDYLGGAFF
clone_size: -
j_call: TRBJ1-1
v_call: TRBV7-9
d_call: -

cdr3_nt: TGTGCCAGCAGTGAATTGCGGGAGATAGGTGAGCAGTTCTTC
cdr3_aa: CASSELREIGEQFF
clone_size: -
j_call: TRBJ2-1
v_call: TRBV2
d_call: TRBD2

cdr3_nt: TGTGCCAGCAGCCAAGTCCCGAATTCCCTAGCGGGAGGGCCCGTCGAGCAGTACTTC
cdr3_aa: CASSQVPNSLAGGPVEQYF
clone_size: few
j_call: TRBJ2-7
v_call: TRBV4-2
d_call: TRBD2

cdr3_nt: TGCGCCAGCAGCCAAGATTCCGCGGGAAGGCACAATGAGCAGTTCTTC
cdr3_aa: CASSQDSAGRHNEQFF
clone_size: -
j_call: TRBJ2-1
v_call: TRBV4-1
d_call: -

cdr3_nt: TGTGCCATCAGTGAGTCAGGACTAGGGTACAATGAGCAGTTCTTC
cdr3_aa: CAISESGLGYNEQFF
clone_size: -
j_call: TRBJ2-1
v_call: TRBV10-3
d_call: TRBD2

cdr3_nt: TGCGCCAGCAGCCCCGACCCGGGGCTAGCGGGAGGGCCCCAAGAGACCCAGTACTTC
cdr3_aa: CASSPDPGLAGGPQETQYF
clone_size: -
j_call: TRBJ2-5
v_call: TRBV4-1
d_call: TRBD2

cdr3_nt: TGTGCCAGCACATTGCGCCCAGGGTACGACACTGAAGCTTTCTTT
cdr3_aa: CASTLRPGYDTEAFF
clone_size: -
j_call: TRBJ1-1
v_call: TRBV27
d_call: -

cdr3_nt: TGTGCCATCAGTGATGGGGACAGGAGCAACTATGGCTACACCTTC
cdr3_aa: CAISDGDRSNYGYTF
clone_size: once
j_call: TRBJ1-2
v_call: TRBV10-3
d_call: TRBD1

cdr3_nt: TGTGCCAGCAGCGCAGAGTTTGGAGCTGGAAACACCATATATTTT
cdr3_aa: CASSAEFGAGNTIYF
clone_size: -
j_call: TRBJ1-3
v_call: TRBV9
d_call: -

cdr3_nt: TGTGCCAGCACTACGACAGGCAGGCCCCAGCATTTT
cdr3_aa: CASTTTGRPQHF
clone_size: -
j_call: TRBJ1-5
v_call: TRBV2
d_call: -

cdr3_nt: TGCGCCAGCAGCCAGAGGGGACAGGGAGAATATGGCTACACCTTC
cdr3_aa: CASSQRGQGEYGYTF
clone_size: -
j_call: TRBJ1-2
v_call: TRBV4-1
d_call: TRBD1

cdr3_nt: TGTGCCAGCAGTGAAATGGGTGGGGGCGCAGATACGCAGTATTTT
cdr3_aa: CASSEMGGGADTQYF
clone_size: once
j_call: TRBJ2-3
v_call: TRBV6-1
d_call: -

cdr3_nt: TGCGCCAGCAGCTTGGTGTTCCGAGCGGGAGTCGATACGCAGTATTTT
cdr3_aa: CASSLVFRAGVDTQYF
clone_size: -
j_call: TRBJ2-3
v_call: TRBV5-1
d_call: TRBD2

cdr3_nt: TGCGCCAGCAGCCAAGAGAGTCACAGAAGCTACGAGCAGTACTTC
cdr3_aa: CASSQESHRSYEQYF
clone_size: once
j_call: TRBJ2-7
v_call: TRBV4-3
d_call: -

cdr3_nt: TGTGCCAGCAGCTCAATGGGGGCAGACACTGAAGCTTTCTTT
cdr3_aa: CASSSMGADTEAFF
clone_size: -
j_call: TRBJ1-1
v_call: TRBV7-8
d_call: -

cdr3_nt: TGCGCCAGCAGCCAAGGACTAGCCCTGAACGGGGAGCTGTTTTTT
cdr3_aa: CASSQGLALNGELFF
clone_size: -
j_call: TRBJ2-2
v_call: TRBV5-1
d_call: TRBD2

cdr3_nt: TGTGCCAGCAGTTTTGAATCGAGAGGGTCAGCCCAGCATTTT
cdr3_aa: CASSFESRGSAQHF
clone_size: -
j_call: TRBJ1-5
v_call: TRBV27
d_call: -

cdr3_nt: TGCGCCAGCAGACCGGGACAGGCGCGCCCGAACACTGAAGCTTTCTTT
cdr3_aa: CASRPGQARPNTEAFF
clone_size: -
j_call: TRBJ1-1
v_call: TRBV5-1
d_call: TRBD1

cdr3_nt: TGTGCCAGCAGCAGACTAGCGGGAGGACGCGGGGAACTGTTTTTT
cdr3_aa: CASSRLAGGRGELFF
clone_size: -
j_call: TRBJ2-2
v_call: TRBV7-2
d_call: TRBD2

cdr3_nt: TGCAGTCCGACAGGCAGTGAAGCTTTCTTT
cdr3_aa: CSPTGSEAFF
clone_size: once
j_call: TRBJ1-1
v_call: TRBV20-1
d_call: -

cdr3_nt: TGTGCCAGCAGCCCGTCGACGACTTACACTGAAGCTTTCTTT
cdr3_aa: CASSPSTTYTEAFF
clone_size: few
j_call: TRBJ1-1
v_call: TRBV7-3
d_call: -

cdr3_nt: TGTGCCAGCAGCGTAGACCCGGGGTTGAACACTGAAGCTTTCTTT
cdr3_aa: CASSVDPGLNTEAFF
clone_size: -
j_call: TRBJ1-1
v_call: TRBV9
d_call: -

cdr3_nt: TGCGCCAGCAGCTTAGGACAGGGTACTGAGCCCCAGCATTTT
cdr3_aa: CASSLGQGTEPQHF
clone_size: -
j_call: TRBJ1-5
v_call: TRBV5-1
d_call: TRBD1

cdr3_nt: TGTGCCATCAGGACAGGGTGGGGGAACACTGAAGCTTTCTTT
cdr3_aa: CAIRTGWGNTEAFF
clone_size: few
j_call: TRBJ1-1
v_call: TRBV10-3
d_call: TRBD1

cdr3_nt: TGTGCCAGCAGACCCGGACAGGTCATCTATGGCTACACCTTC
cdr3_aa: CASRPGQVIYGYTF
clone_size: -
j_call: TRBJ1-2
v_call: TRBV6-5
d_call: TRBD1

cdr3_nt: TGTGCCAGCACCCTAAAGGGGAACTCCTACGAGCAGTACTTC
cdr3_aa: CASTLKGNSYEQYF
clone_size: -
j_call: TRBJ2-7
v_call: TRBV7-2
d_call: -

cdr3_nt: TGTGCCAGCTCACCACCGGACGGGGTTAAGGGCTACACCTTC
cdr3_aa: CASSPPDGVKGYTF
clone_size: -
j_call: TRBJ1-2
v_call: TRBV18
d_call: -

cdr3_nt: TGTGCCAGCTCACCAACGGGACAGGGGATCAGCACCGGGGAGCTGTTTTTT
cdr3_aa: CASSPTGQGISTGELFF
clone_size: once
j_call: TRBJ2-2
v_call: TRBV18
d_call: TRBD1

cdr3_nt: TGTGCCAGCAGCTCCCACCCAGGGGATACCGACGAGCAGTACTTC
cdr3_aa: CASSSHPGDTDEQYF
clone_size: -
j_call: TRBJ2-7
v_call: TRBV9
d_call: -

cdr3_nt: TGTGCCAGCAGAACCCGACAGAGTGGCTACACCTTC
cdr3_aa: CASRTRQSGYTF
clone_size: once
j_call: TRBJ1-2
v_call: TRBV28
d_call: -

cdr3_nt: TGTGCCAGCAGGGTTATAGATGTAGGGGGCTATGGCTACACCTTC
cdr3_aa: CASRVIDVGGYGYTF
clone_size: -
j_call: TRBJ1-2
v_call: TRBV28
d_call: -

cdr3_nt: TGTGCCAGCAGTTTCTTCACAGGGGGGACCTACGAGCAGTACTTC
cdr3_aa: CASSFFTGGTYEQYF
clone_size: -
j_call: TRBJ2-7
v_call: TRBV27
d_call: TRBD1

cdr3_nt: TGCGCCAGCAGCTTGAGGCAGGGCCGGGAGACCCAGTACTTC
cdr3_aa: CASSLRQGRETQYF
clone_size: once
j_call: TRBJ2-5
v_call: TRBV5-1
d_call: -

cdr3_nt: TGTGCCAGCAGCTTAAGACGGGAAGCCGGGGAGCTGTTTTTT
cdr3_aa: CASSLRREAGELFF
clone_size: -
j_call: TRBJ2-2
v_call: TRBV7-6
d_call: -

cdr3_nt: TGTGCCACCAGCACCCTAGCGGGAGGGGGTTACAATGAGCAGTTCTTC
cdr3_aa: CATSTLAGGGYNEQFF
clone_size: -
j_call: TRBJ2-1
v_call: TRBV15
d_call: TRBD2

cdr3_nt: TGCGCCAGCAGCCTTTCGGGACTAGCGGGACTCACCGGGGAGCTGTTTTTT
cdr3_aa: CASSLSGLAGLTGELFF
clone_size: -
j_call: TRBJ2-2
v_call: TRBV4-1
d_call: TRBD2

cdr3_nt: TGTGCCAGCAGTGAATTGCGGGAGCCAGATACGCAGTATTTT
cdr3_aa: CASSELREPDTQYF
clone_size: once
j_call: TRBJ2-3
v_call: TRBV2
d_call: TRBD2

cdr3_nt: TGCGCCAGCAGCCCGCTGACAGGGGGGACCAAAAACATTCAGTACTTC
cdr3_aa: CASSPLTGGTKNIQYF
clone_size: -
j_call: TRBJ2-4
v_call: TRBV5-1
d_call: TRBD1

cdr3_nt: TGTGCCAGCAGGGGACAGGGAACTGAAGCTTTCTTT
cdr3_aa: CASRGQGTEAFF
clone_size: -
j_call: TRBJ1-1
v_call: TRBV2
d_call: TRBD1

cdr3_nt: TGTGCCAGCAGCAGACAGGGAGCTAACTATGGCTACACCTTC
cdr3_aa: CASSRQGANYGYTF
clone_size: -
j_call: TRBJ1-2
v_call: TRBV2
d_call: TRBD1